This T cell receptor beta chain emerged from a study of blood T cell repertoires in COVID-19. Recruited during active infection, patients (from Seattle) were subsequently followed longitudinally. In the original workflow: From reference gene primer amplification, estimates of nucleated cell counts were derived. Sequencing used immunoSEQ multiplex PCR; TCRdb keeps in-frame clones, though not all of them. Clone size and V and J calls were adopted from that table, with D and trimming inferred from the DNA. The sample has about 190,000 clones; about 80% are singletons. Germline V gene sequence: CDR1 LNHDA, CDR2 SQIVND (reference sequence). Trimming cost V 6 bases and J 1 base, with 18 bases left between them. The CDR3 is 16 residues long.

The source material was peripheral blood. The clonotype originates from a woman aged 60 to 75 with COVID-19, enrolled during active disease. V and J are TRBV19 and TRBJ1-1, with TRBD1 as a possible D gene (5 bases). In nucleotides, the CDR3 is TGTGCCAGTAGCCACGCCCTTGGGGCCCGGAACACTGAAGCTTTCTTT. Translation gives CASSHALGARNTEAFF.